The rows below give T cell receptor beta chains drawn from one sample of a study of vaccination and CD4 T cells after COVID-19. TCRdb redid the calling of the PCR reads with MiXCR, one entry per CDR3 protein. The sample has roughly 15,000 distinct CDR3 sequences; 44% are singletons. Antigens of these TCRs are unknown. What was sequenced was CD4+ T cells from blood, cultured in vitro. All receptors come from a human donor who had recovered from COVID-19. Both conserved end residues are part of each CDR3. The D gene is left open where the match is weak. Clone size appears in some rows only: once, few, many, or a class for an expanded clone.

TRBD1	few	TRBV6-1	TRBJ1-2	TGTGCCAGCAGTGAAGTGCAGGGGGCGCCTTTTGGCTACACCTTC	CASSEVQGAPFGYTF
TRBD2	.	TRBV12-3/TRBV12-4	TRBJ2-1	TGTGCCAGCAGTGGACTAGGGGTGAATGAGCAGTTCTTC	CASSGLGVNEQFF
TRBD1	few	TRBV12-5	TRBJ2-1	TGTGCTAGTGGTTTGACCCCAAACCGGGACAGGGTTGATGAGCAGTTCTTC	CASGLTPNRDRVDEQFF
.	.	TRBV28	TRBJ1-2	TGTGCCAGCAGTTTCCTACGGACAGCAGAATTGCCCTATGGCTACACCTTC	CASSFLRTAELPYGYTF
TRBD1	.	TRBV5-1	TRBJ1-2	TGCGCCAGCAGCCTCCACGGACAGGGTGATGGCTACACCTTC	CASSLHGQGDGYTF
.	.	TRBV5-1	TRBJ2-5	TGCGCCAGCAGCTTGGCTGCGCTTCGAGAGACCCAGTACTTC	CASSLAALRETQYF
.	.	TRBV19	TRBJ2-1	TGTGCCAGTACCCGCGACAGGGAGGAATACAATGAGCAGTTCTTC	CASTRDREEYNEQFF
.	.	TRBV12-3/TRBV12-4	TRBJ1-3	TGTGCCAGCAGTTTGACTACCTATCGCTCTGGAAACACCATATATTTT	CASSLTTYRSGNTIYF
.	.	TRBV7-2	TRBJ2-1	TGTGCCAGCAGCCCCGAGGCGCCTACTAACAATGAGCAGTTCTTC	CASSPEAPTNNEQFF
.	.	TRBV9	TRBJ2-5	TGTGCCAGCATGGGGGTTGGGGAGACCCAGTACTTC	CASMGVGETQYF
TRBD1	few	TRBV10-3	TRBJ1-5	TGTGCCATCAGCACCGGGACAGGGGACAATCAGCCCCAGCATTTT	CAISTGTGDNQPQHF
TRBD1	once	TRBV19	TRBJ1-6	TGTGCCAGTACCGGACAGGGACTCCGCAATTCACCCCTCCACTTT	CASTGQGLRNSPLHF
TRBD2	once	TRBV25-1	TRBJ2-7	TGTGCCAGCAGTGATGAGGTAGCGGGAGTCTACGAGCAGTACTTC	CASSDEVAGVYEQYF
TRBD2	.	TRBV20-1	TRBJ2-5	TGCAGTGCTACTAGCGGAGGGTACCAAGAGACCCAGTACTTC	CSATSGGYQETQYF
.	.	TRBV24-1	TRBJ2-5	TGTGCCACCAGTGATTCGACCGGTGGTGTGAAGTACCAAGAGACCCAGTACTTC	CATSDSTGGVKYQETQYF
.	.	TRBV7-2	TRBJ2-3	TGTGCCAGCAGCCCCTACGGAGGGTCAGATACGCAGTATTTT	CASSPYGGSDTQYF
.	.	TRBV5-8	TRBJ2-4	TGTGCCAGCAGCTCCGGGGCAAGGTGGTACTTC	CASSSGARWYF
.	.	TRBV5-1	TRBJ2-5	TGCGCCAGCAGCTTCCAGGGTGAACAGACCCAGTACTTC	CASSFQGEQTQYF
.	few	TRBV4-2	TRBJ1-2	TGTGCCAGCAGCCAAGGTCAGGGGAGCTATGGCTACACCTTC	CASSQGQGSYGYTF
.	.	TRBV6-1	TRBJ1-5	TGTGCCAGCAGCCAGCGGCAGGAAGGGCAGCCCCAGCATTTT	CASSQRQEGQPQHF
.	once	TRBV5-1	TRBJ2-3	TGCGCCAGCAGCCGGGTTGGCGGTGATACGCAGTATTTT	CASSRVGGDTQYF
TRBD1	.	TRBV7-2	TRBJ1-2	TGTGCCAGCAGCTGGTACCCGGGACAGGGGACTGGCTACACCTTC	CASSWYPGQGTGYTF
.	.	TRBV12-3/TRBV12-4	TRBJ1-2	TGTGCCAGCAGACCTGACAGCTATGGCTACACCTTC	CASRPDSYGYTF
TRBD2	few	TRBV20-1	TRBJ2-7	TGCAGTGCTAGAGAGATCCGGCGGGGACTATCCTACGAGCAGTACTTC	CSAREIRRGLSYEQYF
.	few	TRBV30	TRBJ2-2	TGTGCCTGGAGTGTGTTGCGGGAGCTGTTTTTT	CAWSVLRELFF
.	.	TRBV6-1	TRBJ1-1	TGTGCCAGCAGCCCAGACATGTTGTTCACTGAAGCTTTCTTT	CASSPDMLFTEAFF
.	.	TRBV12-3/TRBV12-4	TRBJ1-5	TGTGCCAGCAATGCAGAGGTCAATCAGCCCCAGCATTTT	CASNAEVNQPQHF
TRBD2	.	TRBV11-2	TRBJ2-2	TGTGCCAGCAGCTTATCTAGCGGGATGAACACCGGGGAGCTGTTTTTT	CASSLSSGMNTGELFF
TRBD1	few	TRBV27	TRBJ1-5	TGTGCCACCCAGGGACAGAATAGCAATCAGCCCCAGCATTTT	CATQGQNSNQPQHF
.	.	TRBV18	TRBJ1-5	TGTGCCAGCTCACCAGGGGTTAGTCAGCCCCAGCATTTT	CASSPGVSQPQHF
.	.	TRBV12-3/TRBV12-4	TRBJ2-7	TGTGCCAGCAGCCATCAGACAGGCTACGAGCAGTACTTC	CASSHQTGYEQYF